This is a list of T cell receptor beta chains from one sample in a study of blood T cell repertoires in COVID-19. The data were produced by immunoSEQ multiplex PCR, yet TCRdb's version contains in-frame clones alone and is incomplete. This sample has approximately 53,000 clones, with approximately 82% found just once. The source material was PBMCs or T cells enriched from blood (not recorded which). These receptors all come from a woman aged 45-65 years with acute COVID-19. Both conserved end residues are part of each CDR3. Fields, in order: J gene, D gene, V gene, CDR3 protein, CDR3 DNA. D genes are given only for firm matches.

J gene: TRBJ2-7
D gene: -
V gene: TRBV5-1
CDR3 protein: CASRVTESYEQYF
CDR3 DNA: TGCGCCAGCAGGGTGACTGAGTCCTACGAGCAGTACTTC

J gene: TRBJ2-7
D gene: TRBD1
V gene: TRBV7-2
CDR3 protein: CASSLSRDSVHEQYF
CDR3 DNA: TGTGCCAGCAGCTTATCCCGGGACAGTGTTCACGAGCAGTACTTC

J gene: TRBJ2-3
D gene: TRBD1
V gene: TRBV9
CDR3 protein: CASSPRTGVSTDTQYF
CDR3 DNA: TGTGCCAGCAGCCCCCGGACAGGGGTCAGCACAGATACGCAGTATTTT

J gene: TRBJ1-2
D gene: -
V gene: TRBV19
CDR3 protein: CASSIGSGFYGYTF
CDR3 DNA: TGTGCCAGTAGTATAGGTTCAGGGTTCTATGGCTACACCTTC

J gene: TRBJ2-5
D gene: -
V gene: TRBV5-1
CDR3 protein: CASSGTAQETQYF
CDR3 DNA: TGCGCCAGCAGCGGGACTGCGCAAGAGACCCAGTACTTC

J gene: TRBJ1-5
D gene: TRBD1
V gene: TRBV28
CDR3 protein: CASITSDRGGQPQHF
CDR3 DNA: TGTGCCAGCATCACCTCGGACAGGGGGGGTCAGCCCCAGCATTTT

J gene: TRBJ2-1
D gene: TRBD1
V gene: TRBV9
CDR3 protein: CASSVTGTGFYNEQFF
CDR3 DNA: TGTGCCAGCAGCGTCACCGGGACAGGGTTCTACAATGAGCAGTTCTTC

J gene: TRBJ2-1
D gene: TRBD2
V gene: TRBV19
CDR3 protein: CASAGLAGGRTYNEQFF
CDR3 DNA: TGTGCCAGTGCGGGACTAGCGGGGGGGAGAACCTACAATGAGCAGTTCTTC

J gene: TRBJ1-1
D gene: -
V gene: TRBV15
CDR3 protein: CATSRENRRVTEAFF
CDR3 DNA: TGTGCCACCAGCAGAGAGAACAGGAGGGTTACTGAAGCTTTCTTT

J gene: TRBJ2-1
D gene: TRBD2
V gene: TRBV10-2
CDR3 protein: CASKGTSGGLRQFF
CDR3 DNA: TGCGCCAGCAAGGGGACTAGCGGGGGCCTTAGGCAGTTCTTC

J gene: TRBJ1-1
D gene: -
V gene: TRBV5-4
CDR3 protein: CASSFQQANTEAFF
CDR3 DNA: TGTGCCAGCAGCTTTCAACAGGCAAACACTGAAGCTTTCTTT